A single sample is the source of the 16 T cell receptor beta chains below, sequenced in a study of cytomegalovirus exposure and HLA in healthy donors. The data were produced by immunoSEQ multiplex PCR, yet TCRdb's version contains in-frame clones alone and is incomplete. Counted here are 250,000 to 400,000 clones, roughly 88% occurring once; the ten biggest clones make up around 0.96%. The sequencing input was PBMCs. Receptor source: a man in his thirties or forties in good health and CMV-seronegative.

V gene TRBV6-4 combines with J gene TRBJ2-1; 7 nucleotides agree with TRBD2. CDR3 size: 16 residues. V lost 3 bases, J lost 6 bases, and 11 bases stayed unmatched. Germline V CDR1 and CDR2: MRHNA, SNTAGT. CDR3 nucleotides: TGTGCCAGCAGTGATACTAGCGACCGAGACGTCAATGAGCAGTTCTTC. It encodes CASSDTSDRDVNEQFF.

The V gene is TRBV5-1, the J gene TRBJ2-7, with TRBD1 identical over 12 bases. Trimming took 4 bases from V and 7 from J; bases not matched to a gene: 12. The CDR3 spans 16 residues. The V gene's germline CDR1 is SGHRS and CDR2 YFSETQ. CDR3 protein: CASSPEPGTGGEEQYF. In nucleotides, the CDR3 is TGCGCCAGCAGCCCGGAACCCGGGACAGGGGGCGAAGAGCAGTACTTC.

This clone was seen just once. This rearrangement joins TRBV4-1 to TRBJ1-2; the match to TRBD1 covers 7 bases. This CDR3 has 13 amino acids. Germline trimming cut 4 bases from V and 6 bases from J; bases unmatched to any gene: 5. Per the germline V gene, CDR1 is MGHRA and CDR2 is YSYEKL. CDR3 in amino acids: CASSLRQGDGYTF. CDR3 bases: TGCGCCAGCAGCCTTAGACAGGGAGATGGCTACACCTTC.

The rearrangement joins TRBV4-1 to TRBJ2-7; D may be TRBD2 (6 bases). The germline V gene encodes CDR1 MGHRA and CDR2 YSYEKL. V lost 3 bases and J lost 0, with 21 bases in between. This CDR3 has 18 residues. CDR3 DNA: TGCGCCAGCAGCCAGACCCTAACACAAACTAGCTACTCCTACGAGCAGTACTTC. It yields the protein CASSQTLTQTSYSYEQYF.

The chain employs TRBV2 and TRBJ2-1, with D possibly TRBD1 on 6 matching bases. This CDR3 region has 18 residues. Germline-derived CDR1 and CDR2 are SNHLY and FYNNEI. The V end lost 2 bases, the J end lost 0 bases, and 17 bases lay between the germline ends. The DNA for the CDR3 is TGTGCCAGCAGTGAACTGTGGGACATCAGCAGCTCCTACAATGAGCAGTTCTTC. The encoded protein is CASSELWDISSSYNEQFF.

The V call is TRBV14, the J call TRBJ1-2; D is uncertain. This CDR3 is 16 amino acids long. CDR1 and CDR2 (germline): SGHDN, FVKESK. V lost 4 bases, J lost 4 bases, and 19 bases lay in between. The CDR3 sequence is CASSPSAREPPYGYTF. The CDR3, as DNA: TGTGCCAGCAGCCCCTCAGCGCGGGAGCCACCCTATGGCTACACCTTC. Together with reference TRBV14 and TRBJ1-2, the CDR3 gives the full variable domain: EAGVTQFPSHSVIEKGQTVTLRCDPISGHDNLYWYRRVMGKEIKFLLHFVKESKQDESGMPNNRFLAERTGGTYSTLKVQPAELEDSGVYFCASSPSAREPPYGYTFGSGTRLTVV.

This chain joins TRBV29-1 and TRBJ2-1; D unclear. Trimming removed 5 bases at V and 3 bases at J, with 5 bases between. Germline values: CDR1 SQVTM, CDR2 ANQGSEA. This CDR3 spans 11 amino acids. CDR3 region: CSVLLYNEQFF. CDR3 sequence (DNA): TGCAGCGTTCTCCTCTACAATGAGCAGTTCTTC.

V usage is TRBV4-1 and J usage is TRBJ2-1; TRBD2 matches at 10 bases. Germline loops: CDR1 MGHRA, CDR2 YSYEKL. With 6 bases clipped from V and 10 bases from J, the junction kept 15 bases outside the gene matches. The CDR3 extends over 16 amino acids. The CDR3 loop is CASRVSSGGPGNEQFF. The DNA for the CDR3 is TGCGCCAGCAGAGTAAGTAGCGGGGGGCCCGGGAACGAGCAGTTCTTC.

The genes are TRBV9 and TRBJ2-7; tentatively, D is TRBD1 (6 bases). The CDR3 sequence is 14 residues long. V was trimmed by 0 bases and J by 3 bases, leaving 10 bases between them. Germline values: CDR1 SGDLS, CDR2 YYNGEE. Here the CDR3 reads CASSVVAGDYEQYF. In DNA form, the CDR3 reads TGTGCCAGCAGCGTAGTAGCAGGGGACTACGAGCAGTACTTC.

This clone was picked up one time. This chain uses TRBV18 with TRBJ2-2, with 9 bases that match TRBD1. Trimming at V came to 0 bases and at J to 6 bases, leaving 8 bases not matched to a gene. The CDR3 spans 17 residues. CDR1 is KGHSH, CDR2 LQKENI, per germline. CDR3 nucleotide sequence: TGTGCCAGCTCACCACCACCCCCGAGGACAGGGGCCGGGGAGCTGTTTTTT. It translates to CASSPPPPRTGAGELFF.

This clone was seen once. This rearrangement joins TRBV18 to TRBJ1-2; the match to TRBD1 covers 10 bases. This CDR3 has 17 amino acids. The J segment lost 8 bases and the V segment lost 2 bases, leaving 14 bases of the junction unmatched. Germline V gives CDR1 KGHSH, CDR2 LQKENI. In DNA, the CDR3 is TGTGCCAGCTCACCAATCCCGGGACAGGGGCCCGTTGGCGGCTACACCTTC. Translation: CASSPIPGQGPVGGYTF. Full variable domain (rest looked up from reference TRBV18 and TRBJ1-2): NAGVMQNPRHLVRRRGQEARLRCSPMKGHSHVYWYRQLPEEGLKFMVYLQKENIIDESGMPKERFSAEFPKEGPSILRIQQVVRGDSAAYFCASSPIPGQGPVGGYTFGSGTRLTVV.

The gene calls are TRBV7-9 and TRBJ1-5; D unclear. Trimming stripped 5 bases from V and 9 bases from J, with 11 bases between. Germline values: CDR1 SEHNR, CDR2 FQNEAQ (reference sequence). The CDR3 is 12 residues long. CDR3 sequence reads: CASSAGSVPQHF. CDR3 nucleotides: TGTGCCAGCAGCGCGGGGAGTGTGCCCCAGCATTTT.

The V and J genes are TRBV4-2 and TRBJ1-6; D call uncertain. CDR3 length: 14 residues. The germline CDR1 and CDR2 sequences are LGHNA and YNFKEQ. V was clipped by 4 bases and J by 0 bases, with 4 bases between them. The CDR3 region is CASSPSSYNSPLHF. As DNA, the CDR3 is TGTGCCAGCAGCCCGAGCTCCTATAATTCACCCCTCCACTTT.

The chain uses TRBV19 and TRBJ1-3, with D perhaps TRBD1 (5 bases). Germline V CDR1 and CDR2: LNHDA, SQIVND (reference sequence). This CDR3 is 15 amino acids long. Trimming pared 7 bases from V and 0 bases from J, leaving 13 bases between. The CDR3 coding sequence is TGTGCCAGTAATGACAGAGGTTACTCTGGAAACACCATATATTTT. Its translation is CASNDRGYSGNTIYF.

The chain combines TRBV25-1 with TRBJ1-3; D gene unclear. V gave up 5 bases and J gave up 0 bases, with 11 bases separating them. Germline V gene data show CDR1 as MGHDK and CDR2 as SYGVNS. The CDR3 is made up of 15 amino acids. The CDR3 region is CASSQSGNSGNTIYF. The CDR3 DNA is TGTGCCAGCAGTCAGTCAGGAAACTCTGGAAACACCATATATTTT.

This sequence joins TRBV6-5 and TRBJ1-1; the D gene is possibly TRBD1 (6 bases). This CDR3 spans 16 amino acids. V was shortened by 3 bases and J by 0 bases, with 14 bases between the two germline ends. Per germline, CDR1 MNHEY and CDR2 SVGAGI. The CDR3 region has the DNA TGTGCCAGCAGTTATGGACAGAACCTCATGAACACTGAAGCTTTCTTT. This encodes CASSYGQNLMNTEAFF.